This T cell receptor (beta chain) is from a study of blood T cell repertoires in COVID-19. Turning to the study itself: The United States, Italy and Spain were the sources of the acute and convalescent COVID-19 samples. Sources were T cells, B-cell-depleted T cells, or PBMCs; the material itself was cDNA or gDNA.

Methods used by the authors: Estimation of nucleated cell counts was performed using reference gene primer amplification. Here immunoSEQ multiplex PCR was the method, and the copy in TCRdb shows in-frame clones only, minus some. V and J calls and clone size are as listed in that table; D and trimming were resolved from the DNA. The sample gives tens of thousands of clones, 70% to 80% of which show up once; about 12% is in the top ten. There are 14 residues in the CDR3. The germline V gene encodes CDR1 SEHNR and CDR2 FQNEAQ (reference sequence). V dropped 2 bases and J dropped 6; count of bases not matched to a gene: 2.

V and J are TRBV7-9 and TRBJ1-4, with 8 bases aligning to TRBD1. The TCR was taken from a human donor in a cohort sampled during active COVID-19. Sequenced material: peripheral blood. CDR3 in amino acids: CASSLLTGDEKLFF. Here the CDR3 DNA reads TGTGCCAGCAGCTTATTGACAGGGGATGAAAAACTGTTTTTT.